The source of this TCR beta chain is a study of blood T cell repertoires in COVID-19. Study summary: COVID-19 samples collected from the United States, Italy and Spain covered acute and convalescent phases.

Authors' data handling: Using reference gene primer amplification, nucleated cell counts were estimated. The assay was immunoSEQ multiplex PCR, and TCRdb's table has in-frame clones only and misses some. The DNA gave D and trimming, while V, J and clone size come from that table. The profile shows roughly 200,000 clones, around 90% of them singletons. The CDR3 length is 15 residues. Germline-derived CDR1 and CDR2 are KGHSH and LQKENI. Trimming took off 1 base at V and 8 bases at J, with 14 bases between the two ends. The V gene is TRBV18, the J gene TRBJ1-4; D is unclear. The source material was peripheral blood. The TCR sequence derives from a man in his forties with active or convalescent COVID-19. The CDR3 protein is CASSPRIGSPEKLFF. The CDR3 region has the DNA TGTGCCAGCTCACCACGTATTGGCTCGCCCGAAAAACTGTTTTTT.